The sequence of this TCR beta chain was determined in a study of blood T cells in healthy people across ages. The CDR3 loop spans 19 amino acids. Germline CDR1 SSHAT, CDR2 FNYEAQ (reference sequence). The donors, aged about 6 to 100, were healthy Caucasians from Russia. The sample, 7.5 to 10 milliliters of peripheral blood, was drawn from each donor. A second PCR of 7 to 11 cycles used a sample-barcoded 5' primer and a J-beta primer mix. Every cDNA molecule bore a tag from a template-switch adaptor containing 12 random nucleotides. The yield of each sample was at least 3 million CDR3-containing paired-end reads. TCRdb reprocessed the 5' RACE reads with MiXCR, giving one entry per CDR3 protein. The sample gives 2 million or so distinct CDR3 sequences, less than 50% of which show up once; about 2.1% is in the top ten. Regarding this clonotype: A read error may produce the germline difference seen at one junction end.

The source is a woman between 40 and 55 years old in good health. The sample comprised blood. V and J are TRBV7-7 and TRBJ2-3; 11 bases align to TRBD2. The chain's CDR3 is CASSLECLAGGLSTDTQYF. DNA of the CDR3: TGTGCTAGCAGCTTAGAATGTCTAGCGGGGGGCCTGAGTACAGATACGCAGTATTTT.